Shown below are 27 T cell receptor beta chains from a single sample sequenced in a study of response to subunit inactivated influenza vaccine (dated by TCRdb to the late 2010s). The library was made by RT-PCR. Sequenced on an Illumina HiSeq 2500. In TCRdb, the public reads were trimmed at Q25 with fastp and aligned with MiXCR, with productive beta chains retained. Each record represents a unique CDR3 protein, reported with the most common genes and DNA among its rows. The sample table holds about 520,000 distinct CDR3 sequences, of which under 8.5% were seen once. The ten top clones hold around 13% of the sample. Sequenced here: PBMCs from blood, sampled roughly 24 months after vaccination. The source is a man between 50 and 75 years old who received an inactivated influenza vaccine. Donor details come from another sample of the same person, matched by shared clones.

The chain carries TRBV20-1 and TRBJ2-7, with D perhaps TRBD1 (6 bases). The CDR3 totals 16 residues. Germline V CDR1 and CDR2: DFQATT, SNEGSKA (reference sequence). Deletions cut 0 bases from V and 3 bases from J, with 18 bases between. The CDR3 spells CSARDSSGRGFYEQYF. The CDR3 DNA sequence: TGCAGTGCTAGAGATTCCTCCGGCAGGGGATTCTACGAGCAGTACTTC.

This clonotype has ten or more counts. This sequence joins TRBV10-2 and TRBJ2-7, with a possible D match to TRBD1 (6 bases). The V end was cut by 7 bases, the J end by 3 bases, with 22 bases between. CDR3 length equals 16 residues. Germline-derived CDR1 and CDR2 are WSHSY and SAAADI. CDR3 sequence (DNA): TGCGCCAGCACGGATATAAGTAGGGACAACTACTACGAGCAGTACTTC. Residues: CASTDISRDNYYEQYF.

This clonotype was recorded a few times. The chain has TRBV10-3 and TRBJ2-5, with 11 nucleotides matching TRBD2. CDR3 length: 15 amino acids. Trimming at V came to 4 bases and at J to 5 bases, leaving 6 bases not matched to a gene. Germline V gives CDR1 ENHRY, CDR2 SYGVKD. In DNA form, the CDR3 reads TGTGCCATCAGTGCGGGACTAGCGGTGATGGAGACCCAGTACTTC. Protein sequence: CAISAGLAVMETQYF.

The rearrangement joins TRBV12-3 or TRBV12-4 to TRBJ2-1; D not resolved. This CDR3 is built from 14 residues. Trimming stripped 3 bases from V and 6 bases from J, with 12 bases between. CDR3 DNA: TGTGCCAGCAGTTTGCGTTTTCTTCCCAATGAGCAGTTCTTC. Its protein product is CASSLRFLPNEQFF.

In this sample, this clonotype turned up many times. The chain uses TRBV12-3 or TRBV12-4 and TRBJ1-1; D is perhaps TRBD1 (5 bases). V shed 6 bases and J shed 3 bases, with 11 bases lying between them. CDR3 length: 13 residues. The DNA of the CDR3 is TGTGCCAGCAGCCCGGGGGGGTACACTGAAGCTTTCTTT. Translating gives CASSPGGYTEAFF.

This clonotype was picked up many times. The gene calls are TRBV4-1 and TRBJ1-4; D is unclear. Trimming left V 0 bases short and J 0 bases short, with 17 bases between. From germline, CDR1 is MGHRA and CDR2 YSYEKL. CDR3 length: 19 residues. Here the CDR3 reads CASSQDREGGFATNEKLFF. CDR3 sequence (DNA): TGCGCCAGCAGCCAAGATAGGGAAGGAGGGTTTGCAACTAATGAAAAACTGTTTTTT.

This clonotype was recorded a few times. The chain recombines TRBV6-5 with TRBJ1-2, with 9 bases lining up with TRBD1. This CDR3 contains 14 residues. The J segment lost 8 bases and the V segment lost 2 bases, leaving 6 bases of the junction unmatched. Per the germline V gene, CDR1 is MNHEY and CDR2 is SVGAGI. CDR3 nucleotide sequence: TGTGCCAGCAGTTACGACAGGGGGTTTGGAGGCTACACCTTC. Translating gives CASSYDRGFGGYTF.

This clonotype has at least ten counts. V and J are TRBV10-2 and TRBJ2-1; tentatively, D is TRBD1 (6 bases). The V end was cut by 6 bases, the J end by 6 bases, with 24 bases between. CDR1 and CDR2 (germline): WSHSY, SAAADI. This CDR3 spans 17 amino acids. The CDR3 nucleotides read TGCGCCAGCAGCCGAGGCAGGGGCTATTCAAACTCCAATGAGCAGTTCTTC. Amino acids: CASSRGRGYSNSNEQFF.

This clonotype was observed at least ten times. The V gene is TRBV30, the J gene TRBJ2-1; 13 nucleotides match TRBD2. V was pared by 0 bases and J by 4 bases, with 6 bases of the junction left unmatched. The CDR3 length is 17 residues. CDR1 is GTSNPN and CDR2 is SVGIG in the germline V gene (reference sequence). CDR3: CAWSVGVLAGGYNEQFF. The DNA for the CDR3 is TGTGCCTGGAGTGTAGGAGTACTAGCGGGGGGGTACAATGAGCAGTTCTTC.

In its sample, this clonotype was seen a few times. The rearrangement joins TRBV4-3 to TRBJ2-2, with 7 bases lining up with TRBD2. The CDR3 covers 15 residues. Germline trimming cut 3 bases from V and 7 bases from J; bases unmatched to any gene: 8. Germline CDR1 reads LGHNA; CDR2 reads YSLEER. The CDR3 DNA follows: TGCGCCAGCAGCCAGGAAAGTCGGGGGGTCGGGGAGCTGTTTTTT. Its translation is CASSQESRGVGELFF.

The chain uses TRBV4-3 and TRBJ2-7, with 7 bases aligning to TRBD1. V lost 1 base to trimming and J lost 1 base; unmatched junction nucleotides: 7. The length of the CDR3 is 16 residues. Germline V CDR1 and CDR2: LGHNA, YSLEER. DNA of the CDR3: TGCGCCAGCAGCCAAGGCACCGGGACAGCGTCCTACGAGCAGTACTTC. Its translation: CASSQGTGTASYEQYF.

A note on this clonotype: This may be a read error: a much more frequent sequence differs by one nucleotide. The V call is TRBV20-1, the J call TRBJ1-2; 8 nucleotides align to TRBD1. Germline assignment: CDR1 DFQATT and CDR2 SNEGSKA (reference sequence). The CDR3 contains 11 residues. The chain's CDR3 is CTSGQGHGYTF. The CDR3 region has the DNA TGCACCTCCGGACAGGGTCATGGCTACACCTTC.

The chain combines TRBV5-1 with TRBJ1-4; 9 bases map to TRBD1. Germline V gene sequence: CDR1 SGHRS, CDR2 YFSETQ. This CDR3 spans 15 amino acids. Trimming cost V 1 base and J 5 bases; bases outside gene matches: 3. The CDR3 DNA is TGCGCCAGCAGCTTGAATACAGGGGGCAATGAAAAACTGTTTTTT. Translation gives CASSLNTGGNEKLFF.

This clonotype was picked up a small number of times. The V gene is TRBV29-1, the J gene TRBJ1-2; D is unclear. CDR1 SQVTM and CDR2 ANQGSEA come from the germline V gene. The CDR3 has 14 amino acids. Between the trimmed V and J ends, which lost 6 bases and 4 bases, there was a span of 18 bases. CDR3 in amino acids: CSVGGLGEGYGYTF. The CDR3 coding sequence is TGCAGCGTGGGAGGACTGGGCGAGGGCTATGGCTACACCTTC.

The chain joins TRBV10-3 to TRBJ2-3; perhaps TRBD2 as D (6 bases). Germline assignment: CDR1 ENHRY and CDR2 SYGVKD. The length of the CDR3 is 16 residues. V was clipped by 6 bases and J by 0 bases, with 16 bases between them. The CDR3 DNA is TGTGCCATCAGAGCGGGTGTAGACCGGAGCACAGATACGCAGTATTTT. Translated: CAIRAGVDRSTDTQYF.

The chain carries TRBV3-1 and TRBJ2-2; D is perhaps TRBD1 or TRBD2 (5 bases each). Germline V gene sequence: CDR1 LGHDT, CDR2 YNNKEL (reference sequence). Trimming removed 3 bases from V and 7 bases from J, with 24 bases in between. The CDR3 extends over 18 amino acids. The CDR3 bases are TGTGCCAGCAGCCAGGGTTTTAAACGGTCATGGGACGACGGGGAGCTGTTTTTT. Encoded protein: CASSQGFKRSWDDGELFF.

The J gene is TRBJ2-1, the V gene TRBV7-2, with TRBD1 identical over 9 bases. The germline V gene encodes CDR1 SGHTA and CDR2 FQGNSA. The J segment lost 9 bases and the V segment lost 5 bases, leaving 11 bases of the junction unmatched. CDR3 length: 15 residues. CDR3 sequence: CASSIDRGFYSEQFF. CDR3 coding DNA: TGTGCCAGCAGCATTGACAGGGGGTTTTATAGTGAGCAGTTCTTC.

There are a few counts of this clonotype. The gene calls are TRBV5-1 and TRBJ2-7, with D perhaps TRBD2 (6 bases). This CDR3 comprises 14 residues. Trimming cost V 1 base and J 4 bases, with 12 bases left between them. Germline lookup yields CDR1 SGHRS and CDR2 YFSETQ. CDR3 region: CASSLMSSDYEQYF. CDR3 bases: TGCGCCAGCAGCTTGATGTCTAGCGATTACGAGCAGTACTTC.

The gene calls are TRBV9 and TRBJ2-1; weak D call: TRBD1 (5 bases). Trimming shortened V by 4 bases and J by 4 bases, and 15 bases separated the two germline ends. The germline CDR1 and CDR2 sequences are SGDLS and YYNGEE. The CDR3 totals 15 residues. Here the CDR3 reads CASSQGEAGYNEQFF. In nucleotides, the CDR3 is TGTGCCAGCAGCCAAGGGGAAGCTGGTTACAATGAGCAGTTCTTC.

This clonotype was observed a handful of times. The V and J genes are TRBV20-1 and TRBJ2-5; the match to TRBD2 covers 8 bases. This CDR3 spans 15 amino acids. The V and J ends lost 3 bases and 1 base, in that order; junction bases with no gene match: 7. CDR1 and CDR2 (germline): DFQATT, SNEGSKA (reference sequence). The CDR3 here is CSASRPGGIQETQYF. The CDR3 DNA sequence: TGCAGTGCTAGTCGTCCGGGAGGGATCCAAGAGACCCAGTACTTC.

This clonotype was seen a few times. J is TRBJ2-7 and V is TRBV20-1; 15 bases agree with TRBD2. Germline CDR1 and CDR2: DFQATT and SNEGSKA (reference sequence). V lost 1 base, J lost 0 bases, and 7 bases stayed unmatched. This CDR3 is built from 18 residues. The DNA of the CDR3 is TGCAGTGCTAGAGGCTCGGGACTAGCGGGAGGAAGCTCCTACGAGCAGTACTTC. This encodes CSARGSGLAGGSSYEQYF.

The gene calls are TRBV12-3 or TRBV12-4 and TRBJ1-6; D ambiguous. V was pared by 6 bases and J by 8 bases, with 11 bases between. The CDR3 has 13 amino acids. This CDR3 reads CASRDLRDSPLHF. As DNA, the CDR3 is TGTGCCAGCAGGGACCTGAGGGATTCACCCCTCCACTTT.

The chain couples TRBV9 to TRBJ2-7, with D uncertain. The CDR3 runs 14 residues. V was shortened by 0 bases and J by 0 bases, with 7 bases between the two germline ends. From germline, CDR1 is SGDLS and CDR2 YYNGEE. CDR3 amino acids: CASSVEADSYEQYF. The DNA of the CDR3 is TGTGCCAGCAGCGTAGAGGCAGACTCCTACGAGCAGTACTTC.

Ten or more counts support this clonotype. The rearrangement links TRBV28 to TRBJ1-4, with 10 positions matching TRBD1. CDR3 length: 20 residues. Germline CDR1 is MDHEN and CDR2 is SYDVKM. Losses at the gene ends were 1 base for V and 4 bases for J; bases not matched to a gene: 15. CDR3 residues: CASSLSKGQGETHLNEKLFF. CDR3 nucleotide sequence: TGTGCCAGCAGTTTATCCAAAGGACAGGGGGAAACACACCTTAATGAAAAACTGTTTTTT. Together with reference TRBV28 and TRBJ1-4, the CDR3 gives the full variable domain: DVKVTQSSRYLVKRTGEKVFLECVQDMDHENMFWYRQDPGLGLRLIYFSYDVKMKEKGDIPEGYSVSREKKERFSLILESASTNQTSMYLCASSLSKGQGETHLNEKLFFGSGTQLSVL.

This clonotype was detected ten times or more. V and J are TRBV4-2 and TRBJ2-3; a possible D gene is TRBD1 (6 bases). The length of the CDR3 is 17 residues. The V and J ends lost 1 base and 0 bases respectively, with 14 bases between them. The germline V gene has CDR1 LGHNA and CDR2 YNFKEQ. CDR3 residues: CASSQALSRGSTDTQYF. The CDR3 nucleotides are TGTGCCAGCAGCCAAGCCCTAAGCAGGGGTAGCACAGATACGCAGTATTTT.

This clonotype was picked up many times. In DNA form, the CDR3 reads TGTGCCATCAGTGAGGAGGTGGGCGGCAGATCACCCCTCCACTTT. It encodes CAISEEVGGRSPLHF. The chain has TRBV10-3 and TRBJ1-6; no clear D. The length of the CDR3 is 15 residues. Germline-derived CDR1 and CDR2 are ENHRY and SYGVKD. Trimming pared 2 bases from V and 10 bases from J, leaving 15 bases between.

The chain combines TRBV20-1 with TRBJ1-5, with 10 positions matching TRBD1. Germline assignment: CDR1 DFQATT and CDR2 SNEGSKA (reference sequence). The junction had 18 bases not matched to a gene; V was cut back by 4 bases and J by 6 bases. The CDR3 has 18 amino acids. CDR3 sequence (DNA): TGCAGTGCTACCTTACCGGGACAGGGGCTAATAGTCGGTCAGCCCCAGCATTTT. Translating it yields CSATLPGQGLIVGQPQHF.